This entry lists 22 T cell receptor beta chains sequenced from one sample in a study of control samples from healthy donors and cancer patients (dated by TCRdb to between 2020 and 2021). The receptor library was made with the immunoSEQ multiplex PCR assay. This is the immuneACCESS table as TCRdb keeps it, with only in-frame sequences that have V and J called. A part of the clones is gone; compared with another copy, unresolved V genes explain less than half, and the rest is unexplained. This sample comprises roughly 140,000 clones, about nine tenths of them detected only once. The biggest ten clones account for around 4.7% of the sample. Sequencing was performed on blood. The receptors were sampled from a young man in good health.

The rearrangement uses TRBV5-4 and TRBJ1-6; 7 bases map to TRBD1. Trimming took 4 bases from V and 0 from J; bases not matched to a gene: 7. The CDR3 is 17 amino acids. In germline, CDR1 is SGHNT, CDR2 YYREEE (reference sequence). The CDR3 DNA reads TGTGCCAGCAGCCTAGGACAGGCGAGCTCCTATAATTCACCCCTCCACTTT. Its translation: CASSLGQASSYNSPLHF.

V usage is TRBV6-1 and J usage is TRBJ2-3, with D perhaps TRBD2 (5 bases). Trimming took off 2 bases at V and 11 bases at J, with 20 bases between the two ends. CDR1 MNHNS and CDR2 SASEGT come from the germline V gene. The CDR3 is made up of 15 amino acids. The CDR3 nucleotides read TGTGCCAGCAGTGAAATGCAGGCGGGTCGGGTGGAGCAGTATTTT. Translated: CASSEMQAGRVEQYF.

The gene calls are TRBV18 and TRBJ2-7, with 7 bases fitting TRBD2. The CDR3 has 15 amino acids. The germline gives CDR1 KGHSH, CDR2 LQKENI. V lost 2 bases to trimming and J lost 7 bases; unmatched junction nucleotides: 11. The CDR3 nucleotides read TGTGCCAGCTCACCAGCGATCCTTGGGGGGGGAGAGCAGTACTTC. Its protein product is CASSPAILGGGEQYF. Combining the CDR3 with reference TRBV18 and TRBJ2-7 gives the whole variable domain NAGVMQNPRHLVRRRGQEARLRCSPMKGHSHVYWYRQLPEEGLKFMVYLQKENIIDESGMPKERFSAEFPKEGPSILRIQQVVRGDSAAYFCASSPAILGGGEQYFGPGTRLTVT.

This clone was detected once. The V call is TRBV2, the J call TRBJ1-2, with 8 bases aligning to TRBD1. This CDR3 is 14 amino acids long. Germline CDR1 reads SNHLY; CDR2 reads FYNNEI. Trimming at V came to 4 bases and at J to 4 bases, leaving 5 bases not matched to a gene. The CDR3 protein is CASSGDRTSYGYTF. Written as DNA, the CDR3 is TGTGCCAGCAGTGGGGACAGGACCTCCTATGGCTACACCTTC.

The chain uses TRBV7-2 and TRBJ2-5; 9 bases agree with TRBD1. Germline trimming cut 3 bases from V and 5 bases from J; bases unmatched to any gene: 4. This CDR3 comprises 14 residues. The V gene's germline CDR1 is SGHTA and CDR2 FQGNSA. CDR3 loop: CASSFGTGPETQYF. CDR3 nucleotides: TGTGCCAGCAGCTTTGGGACAGGGCCTGAGACCCAGTACTTC.

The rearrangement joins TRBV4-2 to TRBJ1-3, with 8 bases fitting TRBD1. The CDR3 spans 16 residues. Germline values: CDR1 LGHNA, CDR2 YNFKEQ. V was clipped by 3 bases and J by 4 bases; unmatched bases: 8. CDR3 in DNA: TGTGCCAGCAGCCACGACAGGGGATCGGGGGGAAACACCATATATTTT. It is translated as CASSHDRGSGGNTIYF.

The CDR3 protein is CASSFQDRDPTNEKLFF. The CDR3, as DNA: TGTGCCAGCAGCTTCCAGGACAGGGACCCAACTAATGAAAAACTGTTTTTT. The chain has TRBV5-6 and TRBJ1-4, with 8 bases lining up with TRBD1. V shed 2 bases and J 0 bases; nucleotides not matched to a gene: 6. The CDR3 extends over 17 amino acids. CDR1 SGHDT and CDR2 YYEEEE come from the germline V gene.

CDR3 DNA sequence: TGTGCCAGCAGTTACCACGGGACCGGGGAGCTGTTTTTT. It codes for CASSYHGTGELFF. This chain joins TRBV6-5 and TRBJ2-2; D unclear. This CDR3 contains 13 residues. The V gene lost 2 bases and the J gene lost 5 bases, with 6 bases spanning the gap. The germline V gene has CDR1 MNHEY and CDR2 SVGAGI.

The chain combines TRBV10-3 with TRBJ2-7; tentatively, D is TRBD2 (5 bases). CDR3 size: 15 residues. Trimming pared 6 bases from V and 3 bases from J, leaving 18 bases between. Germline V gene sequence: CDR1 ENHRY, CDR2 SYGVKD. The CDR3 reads CAISAPSQALYEQYF. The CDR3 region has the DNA TGTGCCATCAGCGCTCCTAGCCAGGCCCTCTACGAGCAGTACTTC.

CDR3 protein: CASSRTGADTQYF. DNA for the CDR3: TGCGCCAGCAGCCGCACAGGGGCGGATACGCAGTATTTT. The V call is TRBV4-1, the J call TRBJ2-3; 7 bases are a match to TRBD1. This CDR3 contains 13 residues. V lost 4 bases and J lost 6; bases outside the gene matches: 4. In germline, CDR1 is MGHRA, CDR2 YSYEKL.

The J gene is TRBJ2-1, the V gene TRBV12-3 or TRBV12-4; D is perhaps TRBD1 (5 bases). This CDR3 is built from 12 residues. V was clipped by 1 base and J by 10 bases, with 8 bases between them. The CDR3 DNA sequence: TGTGCCAGCAGTTTAGAGGGGTGGGAGCAGTTCTTC. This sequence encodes CASSLEGWEQFF.

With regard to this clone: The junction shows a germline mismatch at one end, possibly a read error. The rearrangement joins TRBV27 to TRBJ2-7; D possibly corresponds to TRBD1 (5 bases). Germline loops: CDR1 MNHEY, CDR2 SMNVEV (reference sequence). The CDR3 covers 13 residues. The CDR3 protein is CASSFRQTYEQYF. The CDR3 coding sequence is TGTGCCAGCAGTTTTAGACAGACCTACGAGCAGTACTTT.

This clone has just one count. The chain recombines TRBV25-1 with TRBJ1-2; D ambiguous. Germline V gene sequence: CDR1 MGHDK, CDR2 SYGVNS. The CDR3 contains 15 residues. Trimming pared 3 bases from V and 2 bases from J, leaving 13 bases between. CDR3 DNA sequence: TGTGCCAGCAGTGATTCAAGGGAAGGCAACTATGGCTACACCTTC. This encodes CASSDSREGNYGYTF.

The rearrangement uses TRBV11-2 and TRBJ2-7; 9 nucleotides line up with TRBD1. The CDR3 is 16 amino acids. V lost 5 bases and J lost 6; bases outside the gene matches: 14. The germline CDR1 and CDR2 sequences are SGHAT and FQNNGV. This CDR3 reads CASSPIQADRGPEQYF. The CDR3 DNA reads TGTGCCAGCAGCCCGATCCAGGCGGACAGGGGTCCCGAGCAGTACTTC.

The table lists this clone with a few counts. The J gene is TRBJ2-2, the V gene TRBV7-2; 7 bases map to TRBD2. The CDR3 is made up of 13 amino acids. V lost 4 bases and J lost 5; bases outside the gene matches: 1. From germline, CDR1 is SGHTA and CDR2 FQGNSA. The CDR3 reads CASSSGRTGELFF. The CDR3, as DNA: TGTGCCAGCAGCTCCGGGAGGACCGGGGAGCTGTTTTTT.

CDR3 loop: CASRAGAGNQPQHF. CDR3 coding DNA: TGTGCCAGCCGGGCGGGGGCTGGAAATCAGCCCCAGCATTTT. This chain joins TRBV2 and TRBJ1-5; TRBD1 might be the D (6 bases). Germline V gene data show CDR1 as SNHLY and CDR2 as FYNNEI. Trimming cost V 8 bases and J 4 bases, with 15 bases left between them. This CDR3 contains 14 residues.

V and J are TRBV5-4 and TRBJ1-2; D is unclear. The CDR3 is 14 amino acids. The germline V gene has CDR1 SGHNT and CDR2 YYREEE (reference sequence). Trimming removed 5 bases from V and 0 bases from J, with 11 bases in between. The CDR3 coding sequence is TGTGCCAGCAGGGGCCCAGAAACTAACTATGGCTACACCTTC. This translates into CASRGPETNYGYTF. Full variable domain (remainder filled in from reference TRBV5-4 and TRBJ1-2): ETGVTQSPTHLIKTRGQQVTLRCSSQSGHNTVSWYQQALGQGPQFIFQYYREEENGRGNFPPRFSGLQFPNYSSELNVNALELDDSALYLCASRGPETNYGYTFGSGTRLTVV.

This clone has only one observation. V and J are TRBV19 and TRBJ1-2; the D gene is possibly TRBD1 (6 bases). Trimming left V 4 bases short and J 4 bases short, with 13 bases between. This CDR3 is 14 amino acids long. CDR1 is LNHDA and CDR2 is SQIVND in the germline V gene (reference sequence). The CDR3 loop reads CASSTLKGGYGYTF. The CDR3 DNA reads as TGTGCCAGTAGTACCCTGAAGGGGGGCTATGGCTACACCTTC.

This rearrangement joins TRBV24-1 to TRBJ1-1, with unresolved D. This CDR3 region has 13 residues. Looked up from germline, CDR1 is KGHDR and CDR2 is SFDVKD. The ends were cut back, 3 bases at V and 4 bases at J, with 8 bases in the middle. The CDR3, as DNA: TGTGCCACCAGTGATGTAGGGAGCACTGAAGCTTTCTTT. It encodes CATSDVGSTEAFF.

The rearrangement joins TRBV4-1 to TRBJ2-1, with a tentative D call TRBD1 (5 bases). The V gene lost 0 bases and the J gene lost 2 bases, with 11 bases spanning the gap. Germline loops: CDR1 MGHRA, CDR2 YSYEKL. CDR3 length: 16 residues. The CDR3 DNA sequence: TGCGCCAGCAGCCAAGATTTCACAGGTGCCTACAATGAGCAGTTCTTC. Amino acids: CASSQDFTGAYNEQFF.

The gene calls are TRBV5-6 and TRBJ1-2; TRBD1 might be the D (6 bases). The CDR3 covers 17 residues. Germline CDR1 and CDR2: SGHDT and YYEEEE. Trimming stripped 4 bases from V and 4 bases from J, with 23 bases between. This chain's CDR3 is CASSQRRPGALSYGYTF. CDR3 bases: TGTGCCAGCAGCCAACGTAGGCCAGGGGCCCTCTCCTATGGCTACACCTTC.

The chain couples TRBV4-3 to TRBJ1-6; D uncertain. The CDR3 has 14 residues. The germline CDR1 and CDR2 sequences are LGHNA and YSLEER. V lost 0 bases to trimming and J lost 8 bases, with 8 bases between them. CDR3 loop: CASSQDRSYSPLHF. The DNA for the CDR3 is TGCGCCAGCAGCCAAGATCGGTCCTATTCACCCCTCCACTTT.